Described below is a single TCR beta chain sequence and its context. These data originate in a study of blood T cell repertoires in COVID-19. Study-level information: Sites in the United States, Italy and Spain provided acute and convalescent COVID-19 samples.

Clones were read by immunoSEQ multiplex PCR, and TCRdb kept only the in-frame ones, dropping some. The table includes 300,000 or so clones, roughly nine tenths detected once. CDR1 and CDR2 (germline): SGDLS, YYNGEE. The CDR3 loop spans 14 amino acids. Germline trimming cut 2 bases from V and 1 base from J; bases unmatched to any gene: 1. The V and J genes are TRBV9 and TRBJ1-1, with TRBD1 identical over 8 bases. The TCR originated in a young woman with COVID-19, enrolled during active disease. Source material: peripheral blood. The CDR3 coding sequence is TGTGCCAGCAGCGTGACAGGGGCGAACACTGAAGCTTTCTTT. As protein: CASSVTGANTEAFF.